This T cell receptor beta chain was documented in a study of graft-versus-host responses after intestinal transplantation. Study-level background: All recipients got anti-thymocyte globulin induction, then tacrolimus and steroids for 2 to 3 years.

The method was immunoSEQ multiplex PCR; TCRdb's version includes in-frame clones alone and lacks a portion of them. There are about 110,000 clones in the sample; 85% to 95% occur only once, and roughly 1.2% lies in the top ten. The CDR3 is made up of 17 amino acids. Study-wide results and caveats: GvH clonotypes were identified within recipient marrow, with a subset emerging first in ileum or blood.

This clone was found once. Its antigen is as yet unknown. Material: unstimulated CD8+ T cells sorted from spleen or lymph node cells, obtained before transplant. This TCR was recovered from a human donor who was the organ donor for an intestinal transplant. The genes are TRBV21-1 and TRBJ1-2; the table's D gene call, TRBD1, was not cross checked with the DNA. TRBV21-1 is classified as a pseudogene. The CDR3 spells CASPQTNTGNRNYGYTF. The CDR3 DNA reads as TGTGCCAGCCCTCAAACGAATACAGGGAATAGGAACTATGGCTACACCTTC.